This entry concerns a single TCR beta chain. Its antigen has not been determined. No much larger clonotype is one base removed from it; base qualities were not supplied. CDR3 length: 18 amino acids, cysteine to phenylalanine. The kept DNA is CDR3 alone, 54 bases in frame from the first base. As encoded in the germline V gene (reference sequence), CDR1 is LNHDA while CDR2 is SQIVND. V is shortened by 3 bases, J by 1 base, and the region joining them spans 20 bases. TCR beta libraries were generated from genomic DNA with the immunoSEQ kit, following the manufacturer's recommendations. To prepare the libraries, a first multiplex PCR with proprietary primers was run, followed by a second PCR that added unique barcodes, and a bead cleanup was done after each round. A kit-provided positive control reaction and a negative control reaction were included in every sample batch. The final libraries underwent checking on an Agilent 4200 TapeStation D1000 ScreenTape, volumetric pooling, and quantification by qPCR. Sequencing was performed on an Illumina NextSeq500 using a MidOutput 150-cycle cartridge, with 156 Read1 cycles, 15 Index1 cycles, and the kit custom primers. The pooled library was loaded at roughly 0.92 pM with a roughly 22% PhiX control spike-in. The authors processed their data as follows. The vendor-processed data were analyzed in R, and a clonotype was defined as all T cells that share the same CDR3 nucleotide sequence. In the clone abundance analyses, frequencies were normalized to the 10,000 most abundant clones in each sample. Before analysis, public T cell clones were removed, and these numbered fewer than five per sample on average. An abundance difference of at least 32-fold between compartments was the criterion for calling clonotypes tumor-enriched or baseline blood-enriched. A beta-binomial differential abundance model was used to identify clonotypes that expanded or contracted between blood time points. Tumor-blood repertoire similarity was measured with the Baroni-Urbani and Buser coefficient, and groups were compared using two-tailed Wilcoxon tests in R. Not all clones reach the TCRdb copy of this immuneACCESS table, which keeps in-frame sequences only. Checked studies attribute under half of the gap to unresolved V genes and leave the rest unexplained. From that table come the V and J calls and clone size; the DNA was used to work out D and trimming. The sample table holds over 85,000 clones, of which around 85% were seen once. The top ten constitute roughly a tenth of the sample.

The sample is drawn from a study of radiation and T cells in renal cell carcinoma (dated by TCRdb to 2018 to 2021). For the study in its entirety: In total, roughly 52 samples, comprising 26 tumors and some 27 peripheral blood samples, were subjected to TCR beta sequencing. The last blood draw happened 4 weeks after radiation, timed to coincide with nephrectomy. In the approximately 57 samples combined, some 4,000,000 unique CDR3 nucleotide sequences were found, encoding approximately 2,800,000 unique CDR3 amino acid sequences.

The paper as a whole reports these results and caveats: The single-armed trial design could not address effects of radiation dose or scheduling on the TCR repertoire. Changes in the blood repertoire were not tracked past 4 weeks after treatment. Because pretreatment tumor biopsies were not available, the study could not determine whether clonotypes were already present within the tumor at baseline. An increase in top tumor clonotypes in blood was observed from baseline to 2 weeks post-radiation, followed by contraction by 4 weeks, which was taken to suggest transient expansion of tumor-resident clones.

The time point label, as the study defines it: blood 4 weeks post-SBRT, at nephrectomy. The sample's treatment or condition label is to be understood as: 15 Gy SBRT to primary tumor, nephrectomy 4 weeks later. The samples were drawn from a clinical trial, where primary renal cell carcinomas were treated with 15 Gy of stereotactic body radiation therapy and then removed by nephrectomy 4 weeks afterward. To follow tumor-enriched clonotypes, serial peripheral blood was collected from radiation-treated patients at baseline and at 2 weeks and 4 weeks after SBRT. Every patient had renal cell carcinoma of clear cell pathology. The QIAamp DNA Blood Mini Kit (Qiagen) was used to prepare genomic DNA for TCR sequencing. The analyses included just those samples that passed every quality control check.

The chain is assembled from TRBV19 and TRBJ2-3; the D gene is perhaps TRBD2, on 5 matching bases. This TCR was sampled from a middle-aged man with renal cell carcinoma. Specimen: blood, collected from a patient whose treatment included radiotherapy and nephrectomy. Here the CDR3 is given as CASSIHATGIARTDTQYF. The nucleotide sequence is given as TGTGCCAGTAGTATTCACGCGACGGGGATAGCGCGCACAGATACGCAGTATTTT. The full variable domain, completed from the reference TRBV19 and TRBJ2-3 proteins outside the CDR3, reads DGGITQSPKYLFRKEGQNVTLSCEQNLNHDAMYWYRQDPGQGLRLIYYSQIVNDFQKGDIAEGYSVSREKKESFPLTVTSAQKNPTAFYLCASSIHATGIARTDTQYFGPGTRLTVL.